This is a list of T cell receptor beta chains from one sample in a study of cytomegalovirus exposure and HLA in healthy donors. TCRdb keeps only in-frame clones here, not all; method: immunoSEQ multiplex PCR. The data hold 150,000 to 200,000 clones, with about 72% observed a single time. Sequenced material: PBMCs. These receptors were collected from a man in his 60s in good health and CMV-seronegative. Each CDR3 is given with its conserved first and last residue. A D gene is named only where the DNA matches it firmly. Clone size is given for some rows only: seen once, a few or many times, or a class if the clone is expanded.

clone size | J gene | D gene | V gene | CDR3 DNA | CDR3 protein
. | TRBJ2-1 | . | TRBV6-5 | TGTGCCAGCAGCTTGGACAGCCACAATGAGCAGTTCTTC | CASSLDSHNEQFF
. | TRBJ2-5 | TRBD2 | TRBV5-1 | TGCGCCAGCAGCGGGGGACTAGCGGGGGAAGAGACCCAGTACTTC | CASSGGLAGEETQYF
. | TRBJ2-3 | . | TRBV7-3 | TGTGCCAGCAGCTTTGGGACATTCAGTAGCACAGATACGCAGTATTTT | CASSFGTFSSTDTQYF
few | TRBJ1-3 | . | TRBV2 | TGTGCCAGCAGGCGGGATCTCTCTGGAAACACCATATATTTT | CASRRDLSGNTIYF
. | TRBJ2-5 | TRBD2 | TRBV7-8 | TGTGCCAGCAGCCCCTTCAGCGGGCGGGGGGTAGAGACCCAGTACTTC | CASSPFSGRGVETQYF
. | TRBJ2-1 | TRBD2 | TRBV6-6 | TGTGCCAGCAGCGACGGGACTAGCGGCTACAATGAGCAGTTCTTC | CASSDGTSGYNEQFF
. | TRBJ1-6 | . | TRBV5-1 | TGCGCCAGCAGCTTGGGGGACACTGGAAATTCACCCCTCCACTTT | CASSLGDTGNSPLHF
. | TRBJ2-3 | TRBD2 | TRBV5-4 | TGTGCCAGCACGGCCTCGGGGGGGGACACAGATACGCAGTATTTT | CASTASGGDTDTQYF
. | TRBJ1-3 | . | TRBV6-1 | TGTGCCGGGACCGTGGGGGGCTCTGGAAACACCATATATTTT | CAGTVGGSGNTIYF
. | TRBJ1-5 | TRBD1 | TRBV7-7 | TGTGCCAGCAGCTTAGTTGGGGGATCTGGGACAGGGCGAAGCAATCAGCCCCAGCATTTT | CASSLVGGSGTGRSNQPQHF
. | TRBJ1-4 | . | TRBV27 | TGTGCCAGCAGTTTCGAGGCGGCAGATCGCAATGAAAAACTGTTTTTT | CASSFEAADRNEKLFF
once | TRBJ2-7 | . | TRBV11-2 | TGTGCCAGCTCTTACTCCTACGAGCAGTACTTC | CASSYSYEQYF
. | TRBJ2-5 | TRBD2 | TRBV7-2 | TGTGCCAGCAGCTTCCTAGCGGAGCCTAGTCAAGAGACCCAGTACTTC | CASSFLAEPSQETQYF
. | TRBJ1-5 | TRBD1 | TRBV19 | TGTGCCAGTAGATCCGGACAGGGGGCGAACTATTATAGCAATCAGCCCCAGCATTTT | CASRSGQGANYYSNQPQHF
. | TRBJ2-6 | . | TRBV7-2 | TGTGCCAGCAGCTGGAGGGCCTCCCCTGGGGCCAACGTCCTGACTTTC | CASSWRASPGANVLTF
. | TRBJ2-7 | TRBD1 | TRBV28 | TGTGCCAGCAGCCTAGAGGGACAGGGAGTCTACGAGCAGTACTTC | CASSLEGQGVYEQYF
. | TRBJ2-4 | TRBD1 | TRBV28 | TGTGCCAGCAGTTTAGACAGGGGGCTCCTTAGCATTCAGTACTTC | CASSLDRGLLSIQYF
. | TRBJ1-3 | . | TRBV10-3 | TGTGCCATCAGTGAATCCCGAGCCTCTGGAAACACCATATATTTT | CAISESRASGNTIYF
. | TRBJ2-2 | . | TRBV7-9 | TGTTCCAGCAGCTTCAGTCCCGGGGAGCTGTTTTTT | CSSSFSPGELFF
. | TRBJ1-2 | TRBD1 | TRBV9 | TGTGCCAGCAGCGGACGGACAGGGACTAACTATGGCTACACCTTC | CASSGRTGTNYGYTF
once | TRBJ1-6 | . | TRBV9 | TGTGCCAGCAGCGGGCGGGCCCAACTTTCACCCCTCCACTTT | CASSGRAQLSPLHF
. | TRBJ2-7 | . | TRBV5-4 | TGTGCCAGCAGCTTGGGACTAGGTTCGCAAAGGAGCAACGAGCAGTACTTC | CASSLGLGSQRSNEQYF
. | TRBJ1-2 | . | TRBV28 | TGTGCCAGCAGCCAAGGGAGGGGCTATGGCTACACCTTC | CASSQGRGYGYTF
. | TRBJ1-2 | . | TRBV7-9 | TGTGCCAGCAGTCTCGCTGAGGGGGGGCAATATGGCTACACCTTC | CASSLAEGGQYGYTF
. | TRBJ2-1 | TRBD2 | TRBV7-2 | TGTGCCAGCAGACCTGGGCGGGGGTCACACAATGAGCAGTTCTTC | CASRPGRGSHNEQFF
. | TRBJ2-7 | TRBD2 | TRBV4-1 | TGCGCCAGCAGCCAACTCGGCGGGAGGATATACGAGCAGTACTTC | CASSQLGGRIYEQYF
. | TRBJ1-5 | TRBD1 | TRBV18 | TGTGCCAGCGCCGACCGGGCGGGACAGAGCAATCAGCCCCAGCATTTT | CASADRAGQSNQPQHF
. | TRBJ1-1 | . | TRBV29-1 | TGCAGCGTTGAAGTGTTAAGCAGGGGCAGTGAAGCTTTCTTT | CSVEVLSRGSEAFF
. | TRBJ1-1 | . | TRBV2 | TGTGCCAGAAGACCGACAGAGAACACTGAAGCTTTCTTT | CARRPTENTEAFF
once | TRBJ1-5 | . | TRBV30 | TGTGCCTGGAGTGTGTCGGTGTTAGGCAATCAGCCCCAGCATTTT | CAWSVSVLGNQPQHF
. | TRBJ2-5 | . | TRBV28 | TGTGCCAGCAGTTTATCTGCACCCCAGGAGACCCAGTACTTC | CASSLSAPQETQYF
. | TRBJ1-3 | . | TRBV7-9 | TGTTCCAGCAGCCCCTATTCGAGCTGGAGCTCTGGAAACACCATATATTTT | CSSSPYSSWSSGNTIYF
. | TRBJ2-5 | . | TRBV30 | TGTGCCTGGAGTACTGGGGGGAAGACCCAGTACTTC | CAWSTGGKTQYF
. | TRBJ1-1 | . | TRBV9 | TGTGCCAGCAGCGTAGTAGTCGGGTACACTGAAGCTTTCTTT | CASSVVVGYTEAFF
. | TRBJ1-1 | . | TRBV18 | TGTGCCAGCTCAGGAGGGGCTGAAGCTTTCTTT | CASSGGAEAFF
. | TRBJ2-2 | TRBD1 | TRBV7-2 | TGTGCCAGCAGCTTACCAGGGGGCCGGACCGGGGAGCTGTTTTTT | CASSLPGGRTGELFF
few | TRBJ2-2 | TRBD2 | TRBV7-2 | TGTGCCAGCAGCCCCCTGATATTGCGGGAGACGACCGGGGAGCTGTTTTTT | CASSPLILRETTGELFF
. | TRBJ2-2 | TRBD1 | TRBV7-9 | TGTGCCAGCAGATCCAATCCGGGACAGGCCGCGAACACCGGGGAGCTGTTTTTT | CASRSNPGQAANTGELFF
. | TRBJ2-2 | TRBD1 | TRBV19 | TGTGCCAGTAGTATGGGGCTGTGGACAGGGGATGGGACCGGGGAGCTGTTTTTT | CASSMGLWTGDGTGELFF
. | TRBJ1-2 | . | TRBV6-1 | TGTGCCAGCAGTGAATTCACAGACTATGGCTACACCTTC | CASSEFTDYGYTF
. | TRBJ1-1 | . | TRBV29-1 | TGCAGCGTTGGGGAGCATAACACTGAAGCTTTCTTT | CSVGEHNTEAFF
. | TRBJ2-7 | TRBD1 | TRBV6-4 | TGTGCCAGCACCGACGGACAGGGGGCGGGCGAGCAGTACTTC | CASTDGQGAGEQYF
. | TRBJ2-2 | . | TRBV7-2 | TGTGCCAGCAGTATCTTTGGGGCCGGACACGCGAACACCGGGGAGCTGTTTTTT | CASSIFGAGHANTGELFF
. | TRBJ1-6 | TRBD1 | TRBV7-9 | TGTGCCAGCAGCCTACAGGGGAATAATTCACCCCTCCACTTT | CASSLQGNNSPLHF
. | TRBJ1-5 | . | TRBV19 | TGTGCCGGGGGCGGGAGAGGGACGGGCAATCAGCCCCAGCATTTT | CAGGGRGTGNQPQHF
once | TRBJ2-2 | TRBD2 | TRBV4-1 | TGCGCCAGCAGCCAAGGGCCTCCTCGGGGGGCGAACACCGGGGAGCTGTTTTTT | CASSQGPPRGANTGELFF
once | TRBJ2-7 | . | TRBV28 | TGTGCCAGCAGTTTAGTAGGAGGCCCCTCCTACGAGCAGTACTTC | CASSLVGGPSYEQYF
. | TRBJ2-7 | TRBD2 | TRBV5-1 | TGCGCCAGCAGCTTCGGGACTAGCGGGGGAGAGTACTTC | CASSFGTSGGEYF
. | TRBJ2-1 | TRBD2 | TRBV6-6 | TGTGCCAGCACTAGGACTAGCGGGAGCAATGAGCAGTTCTTC | CASTRTSGSNEQFF